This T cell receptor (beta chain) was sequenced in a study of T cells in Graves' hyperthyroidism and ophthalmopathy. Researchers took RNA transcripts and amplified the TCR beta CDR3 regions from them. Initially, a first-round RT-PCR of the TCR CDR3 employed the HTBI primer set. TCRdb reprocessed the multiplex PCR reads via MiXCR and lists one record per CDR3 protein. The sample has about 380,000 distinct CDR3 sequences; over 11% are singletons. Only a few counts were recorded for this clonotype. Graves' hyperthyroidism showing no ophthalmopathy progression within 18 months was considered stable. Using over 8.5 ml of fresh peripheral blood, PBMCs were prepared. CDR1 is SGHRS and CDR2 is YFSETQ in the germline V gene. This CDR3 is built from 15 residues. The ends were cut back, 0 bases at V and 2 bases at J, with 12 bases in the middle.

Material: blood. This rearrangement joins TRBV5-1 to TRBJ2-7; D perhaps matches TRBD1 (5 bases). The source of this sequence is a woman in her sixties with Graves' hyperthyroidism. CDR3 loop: CASSLVAGSTYEQYF. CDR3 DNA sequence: TGCGCCAGCAGCTTGGTGGCAGGGTCCACCTACGAGCAGTACTTC.